The 4 T cell receptor beta chains below were found in one sample sequenced in a study of a mutant IDH1 vaccine in newly diagnosed glioma. Noted time point: week 35, safety follow-up. Each vaccine dose was 300 ug of mutant IDH1 20-mer peptide, with topical imiquimod. The antigens for these receptors are not known. Sequenced by immunoSEQ multiplex PCR; TCRdb stores in-frame clones only, minus some. Here the sample spans some 58,000 clones, roughly 76% being singletons. This specimen was PBMCs, taken from a glioma patient whose treatment included an IDH1 peptide vaccine. All receptors come from a man in his forties or fifties with glioma.

The genes are TRBV4-3 and TRBJ2-1; TRBD2 aligns across 12 bases. This CDR3 has 17 residues. The V segment lost 5 bases and the J segment 6 bases; nucleotides outside the gene matches: 11. Germline V lookup: CDR1 LGHNA, CDR2 YSLEER. The CDR3, as DNA: TGCGCCAGCAGCGCGAGACCCTCTAGCGGGAGGGCCAATGAGCAGTTCTTC. Translated, it gives CASSARPSSGRANEQFF.

The CDR3 nucleotides are TGTGCCAGCTCACCAAGGCGTTACTCCTACGAGCAGTACTTC. It codes for CASSPRRYSYEQYF. The rearrangement links TRBV18 to TRBJ2-7; D call uncertain. Germline values: CDR1 KGHSH, CDR2 LQKENI. The CDR3 contains 14 residues. V lost 2 bases and J 0 bases, leaving 8 bases between the germline ends.

A note on this clone: The junction differs from germline at one of its ends, possibly a read error. The chain uses TRBV4-2 and TRBJ2-7, with D tentatively TRBD1 or TRBD2 (5 bases each). From germline, CDR1 is LGHNA and CDR2 YNFKEQ. The CDR3 is 13 amino acids. The CDR3, as DNA: TGTGCCAGCAGCCGGACGCTCCGGGACGTAGGGGTCTTC. As protein: CASSRTLRDVGVF.

This clone showed up just a few times. J is TRBJ2-1 and V is TRBV10-3, with 7 positions matching TRBD1. The germline V gene encodes CDR1 ENHRY and CDR2 SYGVKD. This CDR3 is built from 14 residues. The trim removed 2 bases at V and 8 bases at J, leaving 6 bases unmatched. The CDR3 sequence: CAISEGQALYEQFF. As DNA, the CDR3 is TGTGCCATCAGTGAGGGACAGGCGCTCTATGAGCAGTTCTTC.